This TCR beta chain was identified during a study of blood T cells in healthy people across ages. V shed 3 bases and J 6 bases; nucleotides not matched to a gene: 7. The CDR3 loop spans 14 amino acids. Germline CDR1 and CDR2: DFQATT and SNEGSKA (reference sequence). Regarding the study as a whole: Naive CD4+ cell counts and diversity both ran higher in long-lived than in aged donors. Age advanced and TCR beta diversity per million T cells fell, roughly linearly.

The individuals who served as donors were healthy Caucasians living in Russia, aged about 6 to 100. Through a sample-barcoded 5' primer and a J-beta primer mix, a second PCR was run for about 7 to 12 cycles. TCRdb redid the calling of the 5' RACE reads with MiXCR, one entry per CDR3 protein. The data hold about 290,000 distinct CDR3 sequences, with 27% observed a single time. There are many counts of this clonotype. Its antigen is still unknown. This chain uses TRBV20-1 with TRBJ2-1; 8 nucleotides agree with TRBD2. Specimen: blood. This receptor was identified in a woman between 65 and 79 years old in good health. The chain's CDR3 is CSASDSGIGNEQFF. CDR3 nucleotide sequence: TGCAGTGCTAGTGATAGCGGGATTGGCAATGAGCAGTTCTTC.